This TCR beta chain was identified in a study of beta chain features in type 1 diabetes (dated by TCRdb to 2016 to 2019). With respect to the entire study: Mean age, gender distribution, total cell number and subset yield did not differ between patients and healthy donors. A total of 107,917,701 sorted cells were examined across all samples, and the number of cells per subset was strongly correlated with RNA yield. In the study, recently diagnosed type 1 diabetes patients and matched healthy donors were compared on the TCRB repertoires of their sorted circulating CD4+ T cell subsets. Naive and central memory subsets were obtained from all 30 or so donors, but regulatory and stem cell-like memory subsets were isolated from only 8 patients and roughly 8 healthy donors.

On this clone: This clone's antigen is unknown. No quality values exist for individual bases; no much larger clone is one base distant.

The entire amount of isolated RNA was reverse transcribed using the High Capacity cDNA Reverse Transcription Kit, so the sequenced TCRB transcripts were expressed ones. Naive, central memory and regulatory T cell samples underwent deep immunoSEQ sequencing, averaging roughly 3.3 million total reads per sample. Sorted cells were lysed in RLT buffer and RNA was extracted with DNase-treated RNeasy Micro or Mini kits, depending on cell number. To prevent cross-contamination, each cell subset was processed individually, whereas patient and healthy donor samples were processed jointly. TCRB sequences were amplified from cDNA with the immunoSEQ multiplex PCR, producing 87-bp fragments spanning the CDR3 region. Amplicons were sequenced on the Illumina HiSeq platform. The authors processed their data as follows. Synthetic template baselines were used to correct PCR bias computationally, reads within Hamming distance 2 were collapsed together, and singletons that could not be merged were discarded. By aligning reads against IMGT, V, D and J genes, CDR3 length, and insertions or deletions at six rearrangement sites were assigned. Clonotype counts were normalized to sorted cell number within each subset before computing true diversity and Gini coefficients with the tcR R package. Repertoire sharing was quantified using the overlap coefficient calculated on TCRB nucleotide sequences. Out-of-frame TCRB sequences from naive cells were analyzed as a proxy for the pre-selection repertoire. The source is immuneACCESS, and TCRdb retained only in-frame sequences with V and J called. Part of the clones is not carried over; for the studies checked, unresolved V genes explain less than half of this, and the remainder is unexplained. That table furnishes V, J and clone size, whereas the DNA furnished D and trimming. The sample table contains over 500,000 clones; only one count was recorded for about 16% of them. 0.07% to 0.095% of the sample lies in the top ten.

The germline V and J ends show losses of 2 bases and 4 bases respectively, and no gene match explains 8 bases of the junction. Including cysteine and phenylalanine, the CDR3 has 16 amino acids. Only CDR3 DNA is held: 48 bases, read in frame from base 1. The germline V gene gives CDR1 as SGHRS and CDR2 as YFSETQ. Summary of the overall study and its limitations: Because cDNA was sequenced instead of genomic DNA, highly expressing activated cells could be over-represented, though the groups showed no difference in activation or CD3 levels. In all four CD4+ subsets, TCRB CDR3 length was moderately but significantly shorter in type 1 diabetes patients. Shorter templates might be favored by PCR, yet because patient and control samples were amplified and corrected together, any such skew would affect both groups equally. Because the HLA sub-analyses included only small numbers of individuals, any influence of HLA type on TCRB rearrangement was left unresolved. At VDJ recombination sites, type 1 diabetes patients had fewer insertions and more deleted nucleotides, which implies abnormalities in thymic rearrangement. The naive, central memory and regulatory TCRB repertoires appeared to resemble one another more closely among patients than among healthy donors.

Each donor gave one peripheral blood draw, around 100 mL on average, collected into heparinised tubes. A BD FACSAria II was used to sort naive, central memory, regulatory and stem cell-like memory CD4+ T cells with a panel that included CD45RO, CCR7, CD25, CD127, CD95 and CD27. Purity was above 95% for every sorted population. PBMCs were separated immediately by Lymphoprep density gradient centrifugation and were stained directly, without being cultured. So that batch effects would be minimized, each experiment stained and sorted samples in pairs, pairing one healthy donor with one patient. The sequenced sample was naive CD4+ T cells from blood. The sample's cell subset or site label, decoded: true naive CD4+ T cells. The chain couples TRBV5-1 to TRBJ2-5, with TRBD1 matching 10 junction bases. The clonotype was recovered from a man aged 18 to 35 in good health. The bases read TGCGCCAGCAGCTTAGGAGACAGGGGGCCAAGAGAGACCCAGTACTTC. Translated, it gives CASSLGDRGPRETQYF.